The clone carrying this T cell receptor beta chain has just one count. The target antigen is unknown. V lost 3 bases to trimming and J lost 2 bases; unmatched junction nucleotides: 7. The V gene's germline CDR1 is SGHNT and CDR2 YENEEA. The CDR3 loop spans 16 amino acids. This sample stems from a study of T cell responses to AZD1222 COVID-19 vaccine. The repertoire was sequenced with immunoSEQ multiplex PCR; TCRdb's copy has only in-frame clones and lacks some. Of more than 150,000 clones in the sample, 87% were seen once. Study-wide findings and caveats: Once two AZD1222 doses were given, Spike-specific TCR breadth and depth went up.

The V call is TRBV11-3, the J call TRBJ1-5; 7 nucleotides match TRBD1. The receptor was derived from an adult in good health. The input for sequencing was peripheral blood, taken on day 0 of MenACWY control vaccination. Here the CDR3 DNA reads TGTGCCAGCAGCTTCCGGGGACAGACGGGCAATCAGCCCCAGCATTTT. Amino acid sequence: CASSFRGQTGNQPQHF.